These 21 T cell receptor beta chains share one sample of origin, sequenced in a study of blood T cells in healthy people across ages. Alongside a J-beta primer mix, a sample-barcoded 5' primer served in a second PCR lasting about 7 to 12 cycles. TCRdb reprocessed the 5' RACE reads with MiXCR, giving one entry per CDR3 protein. The sample shows 790,000 or so distinct CDR3 sequences, around three fifths of them seen only once. The sequencing input was blood. The receptor set was obtained from a man aged 35-49 years in good health.

This clonotype was counted between two and nine times. This chain uses TRBV20-1 with TRBJ2-5; 9 bases agree with TRBD2. The V and J ends lost 0 bases and 6 bases, in that order; junction bases with no gene match: 8. CDR1 is DFQATT, CDR2 SNEGSKA, per germline (reference sequence). This CDR3 is built from 15 residues. CDR3 DNA sequence: TGCAGTGCTAGAGATCAAGCTAGCGGGGCGCAGACCCAGTACTTC. As protein: CSARDQASGAQTQYF.

The V and J genes are TRBV28 and TRBJ2-7, with TRBD1 identical over 8 bases. Germline CDR1 and CDR2: MDHEN and SYDVKM. This CDR3 comprises 14 residues. Trimming cost V 5 bases and J 3 bases; bases outside gene matches: 6. CDR3 DNA sequence: TGTGCCAGCAGTAGACAGGGGAAAATCTACGAGCAGTACTTC. This gives the protein CASSRQGKIYEQYF.

V gene TRBV28 combines with J gene TRBJ2-2; 7 positions agree with TRBD1. Germline V CDR1 and CDR2: MDHEN, SYDVKM. V gave up 6 bases and J gave up 3 bases; unmatched junction bases: 4. This CDR3 is built from 14 residues. The CDR3 protein is CASRIQGYTGELFF. DNA for the CDR3: TGTGCCAGCAGAATACAGGGGTACACCGGGGAGCTGTTTTTT.

There are a few counts of this clonotype. The chain has TRBV7-6 and TRBJ1-1; 8 bases agree with TRBD1. V was clipped by 4 bases and J by 5 bases; unmatched bases: 6. Germline V gene sequence: CDR1 SGHVS, CDR2 FNYEAQ. The CDR3 sequence is 14 residues long. CDR3 DNA sequence: TGTGCCAGCAGCTCACAGGGGGGTCCGACTGAAGCTTTCTTT. It codes for CASSSQGGPTEAFF.

The J gene is TRBJ1-4, the V gene TRBV28, with 8 bases that match TRBD1. Trimming at V came to 6 bases and at J to 6 bases, leaving 12 bases not matched to a gene. CDR1 is MDHEN and CDR2 is SYDVKM in the germline V gene. This CDR3 has 16 residues. CDR3 nucleotide sequence: TGTGCCAGCAGCGGGCCACAGGGGGGGTGGGATGAAAAACTGTTTTTT. It codes for CASSGPQGGWDEKLFF.

This sequence joins TRBV5-6 and TRBJ1-5, with TRBD1 matching over 7 bases. The CDR3 runs 16 residues. Germline CDR1 is SGHDT and CDR2 is YYEEEE. V lost 0 bases and J lost 11; bases outside the gene matches: 14. As DNA, the CDR3 is TGTGCCAGCAGCTTGGGGGGGACAGCCAAAGTTGCGGCCCAGCATTTT. Its protein is CASSLGGTAKVAAQHF.

The chain combines TRBV2 with TRBJ2-3, with no clear D. Trimming pared 5 bases from V and 5 bases from J, leaving 8 bases between. This CDR3 is 12 amino acids long. Germline V gene sequence: CDR1 SNHLY, CDR2 FYNNEI. Written as DNA, the CDR3 is TGTGCCAGCAGTCCGGGTAAAGATACGCAGTATTTT. It codes for CASSPGKDTQYF.

In this sample, this clonotype turned up a few times. V and J are TRBV6-6 and TRBJ2-7; 10 positions match TRBD1. V dropped 11 bases and J dropped 0; count of bases not matched to a gene: 7. The CDR3 runs to 14 residues. Germline V lookup: CDR1 MNHNY, CDR2 SVGAGI (reference sequence). CDR3 protein: CAAGTGVLSYEQYF. In DNA, the CDR3 is TGTGCCGCCGGGACAGGGGTTCTCTCCTACGAGCAGTACTTC.

This rearrangement joins TRBV7-8 to TRBJ1-4; a weak D match, TRBD1 (5 bases). This CDR3 is built from 13 residues. Germline V gene lookup returns CDR1 SGHVS and CDR2 FQNEAQ. Trimming stripped 5 bases from V and 3 bases from J, with 7 bases between. The CDR3 coding sequence is TGTGCCAGCAGCGGGGGACCTAATGAAAAACTGTTTTTT. Its protein is CASSGGPNEKLFF.

This clonotype has more than one count but fewer than ten. This chain connects TRBV5-4 to TRBJ2-1; the D call may be TRBD1 or TRBD2 (5 bases each). The CDR3 length is 13 residues. From germline, CDR1 is SGHNT and CDR2 YYREEE (reference sequence). The V and J ends lost 5 bases and 10 bases respectively, with 16 bases between them. The CDR3 loop is CASSRPGDAEQFF. The CDR3 nucleotides read TGTGCCAGCAGTCGGCCCGGGGACGCCGAGCAGTTCTTC.

The chain uses TRBV7-6 and TRBJ2-3, with TRBD2 matching 7 bases. The CDR3 covers 16 residues. Losses at the gene ends were 4 bases for V and 3 bases for J; bases not matched to a gene: 10. The germline V gene encodes CDR1 SGHVS and CDR2 FNYEAQ. CDR3 nucleotide sequence: TGTGCCAGCAGCTCTCCCGGGCTAGCGGATACAGATACGCAGTATTTT. This encodes CASSSPGLADTDTQYF.

This clonotype was observed a handful of times. The chain combines TRBV20-1 with TRBJ2-4; unclear D gene. The CDR3 totals 11 residues. The germline V gene encodes CDR1 DFQATT and CDR2 SNEGSKA (reference sequence). V lost 8 bases to trimming and J lost 5 bases, with 10 bases between them. This CDR3 reads CSQESENIQYF. In nucleotides, the CDR3 is TGCAGTCAAGAGTCCGAAAACATTCAGTACTTC.

This clonotype has a single count. The rearrangement uses TRBV24-1 and TRBJ2-1; perhaps TRBD2 as D (5 bases). The J call may be in error: the DNA end matches TRBJ2-7 better. Looked up from germline, CDR1 is KGHDR and CDR2 is SFDVKD. This CDR3 is built from 13 residues. For the CDR3, the DNA is TGTGCCACCAGTGATGGGGTCGGGGATGAGCAGTACTTC. It is translated as CATSDGVGDEQYF.

The rearrangement links TRBV2 to TRBJ2-1, with TRBD2 matching 11 bases. V was clipped by 6 bases and J by 9 bases; unmatched bases: 7. The germline CDR1 and CDR2 sequences are SNHLY and FYNNEI. This CDR3 region has 14 residues. CDR3: CASSLTSGVGEQFF. CDR3 nucleotide sequence: TGTGCCAGCAGCCTGACTAGCGGGGTAGGTGAGCAGTTCTTC.

The J gene is TRBJ1-2, the V gene TRBV3-1, with D unresolved. Deletions cut 4 bases from V and 4 bases from J, with 13 bases between. The CDR3 length is 14 residues. Germline lookup yields CDR1 LGHDT and CDR2 YNNKEL (reference sequence). The CDR3 spells CASSRRLTVYGYTF. DNA of the CDR3: TGTGCCAGCAGCCGTCGATTAACCGTCTATGGCTACACCTTC. Supplemented by reference TRBV3-1 and TRBJ1-2, the full variable domain reads DTAVSQTPKYLVTQMGNDKSIKCEQNLGHDTMYWYKQDSKKFLKIMFSYNNKELIINETVPNRFSPKSPDKAHLNLHINSLELGDSAVYFCASSRRLTVYGYTFGSGTRLTVV.

The CDR3 sequence is CSVSPAGDTQYF. The CDR3 bases are TGCAGCGTTTCCCCAGCGGGAGATACGCAGTATTTT. The chain is built from TRBV29-1 and TRBJ2-3; D perhaps matches TRBD2 (6 bases). Germline CDR1 reads SQVTM; CDR2 reads ANQGSEA. The CDR3 loop spans 12 amino acids. V was cut by 5 bases and J by 5 bases, with 11 bases left in between.

This clonotype was picked up one time. This sequence joins TRBV7-8 and TRBJ2-1; tentative D call: TRBD1 (6 bases). CDR3 length: 15 amino acids. Germline CDR1 is SGHVS and CDR2 is FQNEAQ. V shed 5 bases and J shed 5 bases, with 16 bases lying between them. Here the CDR3 reads CASSLGGLLNNEQFF. CDR3 coding DNA: TGTGCCAGCAGCCTAGGGGGTCTTCTGAACAATGAGCAGTTCTTC. Combining the CDR3 with reference TRBV7-8 and TRBJ2-1 gives the whole variable domain GAGVSQSPRYKVAKRGQDVALRCDPISGHVSLFWYQQALGQGPEFLTYFQNEAQLDKSGLPSDRFFAERPEGSVSTLKIQRTQQEDSAVYLCASSLGGLLNNEQFFGPGTRLTVL.

This clonotype has a single count. J is TRBJ2-3 and V is TRBV28; D is uncertain. V lost 5 bases and J 9 bases, leaving 12 bases between the germline ends. Germline V lookup: CDR1 MDHEN, CDR2 SYDVKM. The CDR3 spans 12 residues. DNA for the CDR3: TGTGCCAGCAGTACTCGAAGGAAGACGCAGTATTTT. Translated: CASSTRRKTQYF.

This clonotype was observed a handful of times. The chain uses TRBV28 and TRBJ2-3; TRBD1 is a possible D gene (6 bases). The CDR3 is 14 amino acids. Germline-derived CDR1 and CDR2 are MDHEN and SYDVKM. Trimming pared 5 bases from V and 0 bases from J, leaving 9 bases between. CDR3 sequence: CASSRDISTDTQYF. The CDR3 DNA reads as TGTGCCAGCAGTCGGGACATTAGCACAGATACGCAGTATTTT.

This sequence joins TRBV28 and TRBJ1-1, with TRBD1 matching 9 bases. Unmatched junction bases numbered 14, after V lost 8 bases and J lost 4 bases. Germline CDR1 reads MDHEN; CDR2 reads SYDVKM. The CDR3 is made up of 16 amino acids. The CDR3 sequence is CASGLIPGQGTTEAFF. The CDR3 DNA is TGTGCCAGCGGATTGATCCCGGGACAGGGAACCACTGAAGCTTTCTTT.

Points on this clonotype: At one boundary the junction diverges from the germline segment, which might be a read error. The gene calls are TRBV2 and TRBJ1-2, with a possible D match to TRBD1 (6 bases). Germline lookup yields CDR1 SNHLY and CDR2 FYNNEI. This CDR3 is built from 14 residues. The CDR3 reads CDSSNRRTAYGYTF. CDR3 bases: TGTGACAGCAGTAACCGTCGGACAGCATATGGCTACACCTTC.